This T cell receptor (beta chain) was observed in a study of T cells in Graves' hyperthyroidism and ophthalmopathy. Researchers amplified the TCR beta CDR3 regions from RNA transcripts. The HTBI set primed first-round TCR CDR3 RT-PCR. TCRdb processed the multiplex PCR reads anew with MiXCR; each CDR3 protein has one entry. The sample has more than 300,000 distinct CDR3 sequences; over 11% are singletons. The CDR3 is made up of 12 amino acids. Germline CDR1 reads GTSNPN; CDR2 reads SVGIG (reference sequence). Trimming took off 6 bases at V and 4 bases at J, with 13 bases between the two ends. The sequenced sample consisted of blood. The clonotype was recovered from a woman aged 25 to 39 with Graves' hyperthyroidism. The V and J genes are TRBV30 and TRBJ2-7; unclear D gene. The CDR3 reads CACNPRPYEQYF. The CDR3 DNA reads as TGTGCCTGCAATCCGAGGCCGTACGAGCAGTACTTC.